The source of this T cell receptor beta chain is a study of T-cell memory formation after mild COVID-19 (dated by TCRdb to about 2021). Broadly, across the study: Most TCR sequence clusters were specific to one of the two donors. The cohort was made up of two young adult volunteers, one female and one male, who were previously healthy. Longitudinal TCRalpha and TCRbeta repertoire sequencing tracked T-cell clones expanding and contracting after mild COVID-19 in a couple of donors. Findings and caveats that apply to the study as a whole: The detection of some responding clones in pre-infection memory suggests that pre-existing cross-reactive memory T cells joined the SARS-CoV-2 response. The second-wave clones that peaked on day 37 were not confirmed to be SARS-CoV-2 specific. Clones that contracted from day 15 to 85 showed balanced CD4/CD8 phenotypes, whereas a second wave of clones that expanded from day 15 to 37 leaned towards CD4+. Contracting CD4+ clones were located mainly in the CM and EM memory subsets, whereas CD8+ clones were found to be enriched in EMRA. The study covered only a couple of mild cases, and larger cohorts including severe cases with pre-infection samples were considered necessary.

The run used an Illumina NovaSeq 6000. TCRalpha and TCRbeta cDNA libraries were constructed by 5'RACE with constant-segment primers, with sample barcodes and unique molecular identifiers being introduced. RNA was extracted from every sample with Trizol reagent. The libraries were amplified in two PCR steps, and the second step added a second sample barcode and Illumina TruSeq adapters. Libraries were sequenced on an Illumina NovaSeq with 2 x 150 bp paired-end reads. In the authors' own workflow: Demultiplexing of reads and collapsing into UMI-guided consensus sequences were performed with migec v1.2.7. With mixcr v2.1.11, UMI consensuses were aligned to TRA and TRB V and J templates and assembled into clonotypes. A clonotype was counted as expanded or contracted only when both edgeR and NoisET called the clonotype significant, with the noise models trained on biological replicates. For edgeR calls, a false discovery rate-adjusted p below 0.01 and a log2 fold-change threshold of 1 were applied. As an exploratory analysis of dynamics, max-normalized trajectories of the 1000 most abundant clonotypes were examined by PCA with hierarchical clustering. Separately sequenced CD4+ and CD8+ repertoires were used to assign the CD4 or CD8 phenotype of responding clones. TCRdb took the public reads, trimmed them with fastp at Q25, ran MiXCR for clone calling and kept in-frame beta chains. CDR3 protein sequences are deduplicated, and each keeps its most common genes and DNA. The V and J calls and clone size are TCRdb's, not the authors'. The sample table lists fewer than 400,000 distinct CDR3 sequences, 10% to 15% of them with a count of one. Jointly, the top ten make up about 21% of the sample.

This clonotype was seen a few times. The antigen it recognizes is unknown. Base qualities were left out, and no much larger clone turns up one base away. The germline V gene yields SGHTA for CDR1 and FQGNSA for CDR2. The V end loses 1 base and the J end loses 4 bases, and a stretch of 14 bases separates them. From the cysteine through the phenylalanine, the CDR3 covers 16 amino acids. Only CDR3 DNA remains: 48 bases, in frame from the first base. Ficoll-Paque density gradient centrifugation was used to isolate PBMCs. This sequence uses TRBV7-2 and TRBJ1-5, with an unclear D gene assignment. The sequencing sample was made of PBMCs or a T cell subset sorted from them (not recorded which). The TCR originated in a man younger than 35 who had mild COVID-19 (a few samples of this study predate the infection). The sample titles of this study are shuffled in the database, so cell type and time point are left out; the donor was told from shared clones. The nucleotide sequence reads TGTGCCAGCAGCTTAGGAGGTGGCGCGGGAAATCAGCCCCAGCATTTT. This sequence encodes CASSLGGGAGNQPQHF.